This TCR beta chain was observed in a study of T cells after yellow fever vaccination. CDR3 length: 15 amino acids. Trimming left V 2 bases short and J 2 bases short, with 12 bases between. CDR1 is MNHNY, CDR2 SVGAGI, per germline (reference sequence). Ten or more counts support this clonotype. TCRdb redid the calling of the 5' RACE reads with MiXCR, one entry per CDR3 protein. This table holds 300,000 to 350,000 distinct CDR3 sequences, 3.5% to 4.5% found once. The chain employs TRBV6-6 and TRBJ2-5; tentative D call: TRBD2 (5 bases). The sequenced sample was PBMCs, obtained 5 days after the yellow fever booster vaccination. The sequence came from a man younger than 30 who received the YFV17D yellow fever vaccine. As DNA, the CDR3 is TGTGCCAGCAGTTACCTCCGGACTGTACAAGAGACCCAGTACTTC. Its translation: CASSYLRTVQETQYF.